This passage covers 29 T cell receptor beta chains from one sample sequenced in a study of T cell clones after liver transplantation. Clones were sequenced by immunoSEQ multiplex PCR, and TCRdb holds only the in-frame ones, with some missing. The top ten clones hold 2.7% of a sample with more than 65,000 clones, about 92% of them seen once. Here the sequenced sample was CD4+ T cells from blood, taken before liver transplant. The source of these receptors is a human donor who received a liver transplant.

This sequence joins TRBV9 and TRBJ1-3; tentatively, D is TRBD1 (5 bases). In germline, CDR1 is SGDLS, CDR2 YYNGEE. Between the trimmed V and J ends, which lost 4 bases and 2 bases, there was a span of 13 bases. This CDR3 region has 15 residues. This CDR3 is CASSPRGFTGNTIYF. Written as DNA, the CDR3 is TGTGCCAGCAGCCCGAGGGGCTTTACTGGAAACACCATATATTTT.

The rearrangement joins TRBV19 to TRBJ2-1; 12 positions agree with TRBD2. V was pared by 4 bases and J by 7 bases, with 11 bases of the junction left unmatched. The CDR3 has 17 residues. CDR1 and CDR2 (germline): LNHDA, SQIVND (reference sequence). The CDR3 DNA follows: TGTGCCAGTAGTACGCGCGGACTAGCGGGAATAGGGAATGAGCAGTTCTTC. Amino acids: CASSTRGLAGIGNEQFF.

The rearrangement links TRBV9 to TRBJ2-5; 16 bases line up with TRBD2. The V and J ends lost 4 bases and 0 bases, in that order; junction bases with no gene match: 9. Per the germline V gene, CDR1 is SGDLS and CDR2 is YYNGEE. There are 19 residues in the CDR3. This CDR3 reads CASSLGLAGGVGYQETQYF. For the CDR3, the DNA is TGTGCCAGCAGCCTGGGACTAGCGGGAGGGGTCGGGTACCAAGAGACCCAGTACTTC.

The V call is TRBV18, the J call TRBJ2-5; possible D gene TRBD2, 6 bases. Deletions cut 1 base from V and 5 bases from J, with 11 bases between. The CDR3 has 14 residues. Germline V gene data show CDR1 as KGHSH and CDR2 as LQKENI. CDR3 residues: CASSPRRDRETQYF. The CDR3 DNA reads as TGTGCCAGCTCACCACGGCGGGACCGGGAGACCCAGTACTTC.

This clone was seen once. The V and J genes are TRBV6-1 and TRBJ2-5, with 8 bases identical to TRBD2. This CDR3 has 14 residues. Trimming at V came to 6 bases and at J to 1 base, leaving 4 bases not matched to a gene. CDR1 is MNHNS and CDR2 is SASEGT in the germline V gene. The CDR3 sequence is CASSIAGRQETQYF. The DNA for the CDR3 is TGTGCCAGCAGCATAGCGGGACGCCAAGAGACCCAGTACTTC.

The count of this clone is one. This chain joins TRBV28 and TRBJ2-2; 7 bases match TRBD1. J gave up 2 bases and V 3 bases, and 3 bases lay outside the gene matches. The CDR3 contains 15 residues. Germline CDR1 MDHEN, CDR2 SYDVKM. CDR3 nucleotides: TGTGCCAGCAGTTTCAGGGGGTCAAACACCGGGGAGCTGTTTTTT. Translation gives CASSFRGSNTGELFF.

DNA for the CDR3: TGTGCCAGCAGCCCCCAGCGGGGGGCGGCAGATACGCAGTATTTT. Encoded protein: CASSPQRGAADTQYF. The chain links TRBV7-2 to TRBJ2-3, with 9 bases aligning to TRBD2. Germline CDR1 reads SGHTA; CDR2 reads FQGNSA. The trim removed 5 bases at V and 4 bases at J, leaving 7 bases unmatched. This CDR3 region has 15 residues. The complete variable domain, with remaining parts taken from reference TRBV7-2 and TRBJ2-3, reads GAGVSQSPSNKVTEKGKDVELRCDPISGHTALYWYRQSLGQGLEFLIYFQGNSAPDKSGLPSDRFSAERTGGSVSTLTIQRTQQEDSAVYLCASSPQRGAADTQYFGPGTRLTVL.

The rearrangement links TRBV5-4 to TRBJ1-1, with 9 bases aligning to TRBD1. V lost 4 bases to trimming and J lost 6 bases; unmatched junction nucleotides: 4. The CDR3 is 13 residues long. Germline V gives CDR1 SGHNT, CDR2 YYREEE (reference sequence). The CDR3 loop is CASSGQGWAEAFF. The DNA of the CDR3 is TGTGCCAGCAGCGGACAGGGGTGGGCTGAAGCTTTCTTT.

The chain's CDR3 is CASIRDMDQPQHF. The CDR3, as DNA: TGTGCCAGCATAAGGGACATGGATCAGCCCCAGCATTTT. The chain links TRBV28 to TRBJ1-5; tentatively, D is TRBD1 (6 bases). The V gene lost 7 bases and the J gene lost 5 bases, with 12 bases spanning the gap. The CDR3 totals 13 residues. CDR1 MDHEN and CDR2 SYDVKM come from the germline V gene.

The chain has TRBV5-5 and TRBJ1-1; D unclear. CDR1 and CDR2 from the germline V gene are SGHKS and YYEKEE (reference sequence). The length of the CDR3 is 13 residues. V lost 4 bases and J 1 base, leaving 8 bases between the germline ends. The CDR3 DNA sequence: TGTGCCAGCAGCCGCGACGGGAACACTGAAGCTTTCTTT. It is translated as CASSRDGNTEAFF.

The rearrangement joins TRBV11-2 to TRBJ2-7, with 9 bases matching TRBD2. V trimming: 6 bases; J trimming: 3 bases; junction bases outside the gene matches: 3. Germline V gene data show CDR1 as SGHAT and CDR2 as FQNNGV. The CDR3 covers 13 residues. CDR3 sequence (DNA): TGTGCCAGCAGGGAACTAGCGGGCTACGAGCAGTACTTC. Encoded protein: CASRELAGYEQYF.

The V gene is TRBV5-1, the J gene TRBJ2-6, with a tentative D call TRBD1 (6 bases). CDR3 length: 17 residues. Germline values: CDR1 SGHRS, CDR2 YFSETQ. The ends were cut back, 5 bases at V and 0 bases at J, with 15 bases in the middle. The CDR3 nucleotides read TGCGCCAGCAGACTGGACAGTCTAAGCTCTGGGGCCAACGTCCTGACTTTC. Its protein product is CASRLDSLSSGANVLTF.

The CDR3 protein is CASSARQGSTNGYTF. The DNA of the CDR3 is TGTGCCAGCAGCGCCCGACAGGGGTCGACGAATGGCTACACCTTC. V gene TRBV9 combines with J gene TRBJ1-2; 8 bases are shared with TRBD1. J lost 6 bases, V lost 3 bases, and 10 bases had no gene match. Germline CDR1 SGDLS, CDR2 YYNGEE. This CDR3 region has 15 residues.

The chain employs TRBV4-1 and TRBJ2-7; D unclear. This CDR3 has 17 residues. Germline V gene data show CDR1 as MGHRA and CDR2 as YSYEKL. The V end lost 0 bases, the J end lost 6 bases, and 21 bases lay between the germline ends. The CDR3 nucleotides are TGCGCCAGCAGCCAAGACGGTTCCGGTGGCAGGCGGCGCGAGCAGTACTTC. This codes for CASSQDGSGGRRREQYF.

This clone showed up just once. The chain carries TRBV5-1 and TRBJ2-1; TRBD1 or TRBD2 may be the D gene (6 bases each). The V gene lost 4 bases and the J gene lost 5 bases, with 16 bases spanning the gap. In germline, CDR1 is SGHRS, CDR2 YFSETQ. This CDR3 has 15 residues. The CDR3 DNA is TGCGCCAGCAGCCCGGGGGACATCGGAGACAATGAGCAGTTCTTC. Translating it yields CASSPGDIGDNEQFF.

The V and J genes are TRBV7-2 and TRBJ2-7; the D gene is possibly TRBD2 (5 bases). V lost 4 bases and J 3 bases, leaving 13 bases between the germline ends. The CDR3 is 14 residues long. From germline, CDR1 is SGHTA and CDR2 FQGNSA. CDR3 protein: CASSSAVTDYEQYF. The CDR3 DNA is TGTGCCAGCAGCTCAGCGGTAACGGACTACGAGCAGTACTTC.

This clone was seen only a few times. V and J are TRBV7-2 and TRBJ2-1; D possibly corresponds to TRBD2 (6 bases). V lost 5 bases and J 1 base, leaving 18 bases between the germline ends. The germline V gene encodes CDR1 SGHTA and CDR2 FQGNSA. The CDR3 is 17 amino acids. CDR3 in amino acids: CASSPHVGGWSYNEQFF. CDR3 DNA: TGTGCCAGCAGCCCGCACGTAGGAGGGTGGTCCTACAATGAGCAGTTCTTC.

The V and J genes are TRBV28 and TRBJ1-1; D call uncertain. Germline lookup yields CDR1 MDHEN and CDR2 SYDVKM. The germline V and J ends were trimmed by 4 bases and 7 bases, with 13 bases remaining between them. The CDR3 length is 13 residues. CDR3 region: CASSSHPGREAFF. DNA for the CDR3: TGTGCCAGCAGTTCCCACCCGGGTCGTGAAGCTTTCTTT.

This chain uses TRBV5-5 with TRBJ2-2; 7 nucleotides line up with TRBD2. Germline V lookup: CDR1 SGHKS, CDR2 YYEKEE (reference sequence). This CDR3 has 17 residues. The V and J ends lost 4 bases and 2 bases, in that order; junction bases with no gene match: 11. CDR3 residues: CASSPFGAGVNTGELFF. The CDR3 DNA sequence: TGTGCCAGCAGCCCTTTTGGCGCGGGGGTAAACACCGGGGAGCTGTTTTTT. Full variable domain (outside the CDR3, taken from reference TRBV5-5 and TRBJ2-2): DAGVTQSPTHLIKTRGQQVTLRCSPISGHKSVSWYQQVLGQGPQFIFQYYEKEERGRGNFPDRFSARQFPNYSSELNVNALLLGDSALYLCASSPFGAGVNTGELFFGEGSRLTVL.

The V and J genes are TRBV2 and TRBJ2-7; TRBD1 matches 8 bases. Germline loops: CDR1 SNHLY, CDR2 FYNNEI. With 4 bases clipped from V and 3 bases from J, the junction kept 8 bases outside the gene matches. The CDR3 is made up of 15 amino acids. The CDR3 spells CASSGVGQDFYEQYF. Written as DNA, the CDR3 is TGTGCCAGCAGTGGTGTGGGACAGGACTTCTACGAGCAGTACTTC.

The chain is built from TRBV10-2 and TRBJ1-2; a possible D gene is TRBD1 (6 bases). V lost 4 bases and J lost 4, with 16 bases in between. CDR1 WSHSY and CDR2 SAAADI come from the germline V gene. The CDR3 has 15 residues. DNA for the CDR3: TGCGCCAGCAGTGTCTCACAGGGTACGGTCTATGGCTACACCTTC. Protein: CASSVSQGTVYGYTF.

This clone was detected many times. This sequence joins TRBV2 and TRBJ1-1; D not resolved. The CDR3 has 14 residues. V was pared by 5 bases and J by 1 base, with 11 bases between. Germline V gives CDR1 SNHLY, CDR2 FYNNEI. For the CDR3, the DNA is TGTGCCAGCAGTTCCACACCAGGGAACACTGAAGCTTTCTTT. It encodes CASSSTPGNTEAFF.

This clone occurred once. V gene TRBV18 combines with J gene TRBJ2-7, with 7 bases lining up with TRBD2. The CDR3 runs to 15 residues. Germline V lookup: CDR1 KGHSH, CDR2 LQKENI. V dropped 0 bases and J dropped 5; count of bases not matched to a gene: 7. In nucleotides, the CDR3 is TGTGCCAGCTCACCACCCAGCGGGACCCCCCACGAGCAGTACTTC. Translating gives CASSPPSGTPHEQYF.

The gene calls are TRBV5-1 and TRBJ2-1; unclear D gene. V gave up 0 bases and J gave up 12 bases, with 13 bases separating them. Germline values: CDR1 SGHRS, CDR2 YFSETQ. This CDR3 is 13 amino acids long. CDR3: CASSLVGDERQFF. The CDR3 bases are TGCGCCAGCAGCTTGGTTGGAGATGAGCGGCAGTTCTTC.

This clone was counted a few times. CDR3 coding DNA: TGTGCCAGCAGTGCGGGACAGGGGAACAATCAGCCCCAGCATTTT. The encoded protein is CASSAGQGNNQPQHF. The chain joins TRBV6-1 to TRBJ1-5; 10 nucleotides line up with TRBD1. The CDR3 loop spans 15 amino acids. From germline, CDR1 is MNHNS and CDR2 SASEGT. The trim removed 4 bases at V and 3 bases at J, leaving 3 bases unmatched.

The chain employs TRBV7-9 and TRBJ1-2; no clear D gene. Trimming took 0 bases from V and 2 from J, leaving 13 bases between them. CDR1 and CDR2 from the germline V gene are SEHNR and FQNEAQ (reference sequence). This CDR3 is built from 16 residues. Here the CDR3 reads CASSLAVRYPNYGYTF. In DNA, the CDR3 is TGTGCCAGCAGCTTAGCAGTTCGTTACCCCAACTATGGCTACACCTTC.

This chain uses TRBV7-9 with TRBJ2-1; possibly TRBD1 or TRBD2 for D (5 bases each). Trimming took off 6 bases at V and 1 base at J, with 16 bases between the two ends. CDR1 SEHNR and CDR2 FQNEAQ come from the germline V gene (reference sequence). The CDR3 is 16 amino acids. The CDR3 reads CASSIALGTSYNEQFF. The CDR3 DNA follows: TGTGCCAGCAGTATAGCTTTGGGGACGTCCTACAATGAGCAGTTCTTC.

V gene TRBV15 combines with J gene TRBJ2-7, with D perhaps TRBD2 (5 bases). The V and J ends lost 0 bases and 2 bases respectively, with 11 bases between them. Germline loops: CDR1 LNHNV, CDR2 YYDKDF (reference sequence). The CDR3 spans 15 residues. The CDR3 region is CATSRDWALAYEQYF. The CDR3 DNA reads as TGTGCCACCAGCAGAGATTGGGCACTAGCCTACGAGCAGTACTTC.

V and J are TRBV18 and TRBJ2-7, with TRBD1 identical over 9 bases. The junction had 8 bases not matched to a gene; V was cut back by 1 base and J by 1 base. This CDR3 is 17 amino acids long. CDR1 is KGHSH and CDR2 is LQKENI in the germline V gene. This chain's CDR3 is CASSPRDPGTGSYEQYF. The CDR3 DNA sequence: TGTGCCAGCTCACCACGGGACCCCGGGACAGGGTCCTACGAGCAGTACTTC.